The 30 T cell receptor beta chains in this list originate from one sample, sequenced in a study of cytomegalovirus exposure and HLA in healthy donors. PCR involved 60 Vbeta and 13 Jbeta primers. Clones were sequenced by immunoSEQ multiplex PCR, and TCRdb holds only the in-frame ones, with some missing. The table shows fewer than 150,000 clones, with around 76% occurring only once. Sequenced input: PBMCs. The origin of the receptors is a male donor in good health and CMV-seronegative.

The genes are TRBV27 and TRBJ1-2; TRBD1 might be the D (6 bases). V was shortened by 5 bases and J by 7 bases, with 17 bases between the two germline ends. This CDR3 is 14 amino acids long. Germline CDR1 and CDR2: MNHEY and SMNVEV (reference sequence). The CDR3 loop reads CASSPIGQSRGYTF. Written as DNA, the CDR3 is TGTGCCAGCAGTCCCATAGGACAGAGCCGTGGCTACACCTTC.

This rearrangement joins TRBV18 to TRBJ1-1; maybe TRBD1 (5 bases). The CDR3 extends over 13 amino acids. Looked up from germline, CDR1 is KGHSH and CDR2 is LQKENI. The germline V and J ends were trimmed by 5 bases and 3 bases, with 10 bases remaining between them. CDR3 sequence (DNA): TGTGCCAGCTCATTCAAAGGGGACACTGAAGCTTTCTTT. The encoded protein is CASSFKGDTEAFF. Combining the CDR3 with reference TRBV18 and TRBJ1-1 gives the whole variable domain NAGVMQNPRHLVRRRGQEARLRCSPMKGHSHVYWYRQLPEEGLKFMVYLQKENIIDESGMPKERFSAEFPKEGPSILRIQQVVRGDSAAYFCASSFKGDTEAFFGQGTRLTVV.

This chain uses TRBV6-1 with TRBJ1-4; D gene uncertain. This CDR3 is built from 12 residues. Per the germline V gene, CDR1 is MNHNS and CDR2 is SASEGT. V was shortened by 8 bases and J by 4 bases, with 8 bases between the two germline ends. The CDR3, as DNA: TGTGCCAGCGGCGGGGTTAATGAAAAACTGTTTTTT. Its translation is CASGGVNEKLFF.

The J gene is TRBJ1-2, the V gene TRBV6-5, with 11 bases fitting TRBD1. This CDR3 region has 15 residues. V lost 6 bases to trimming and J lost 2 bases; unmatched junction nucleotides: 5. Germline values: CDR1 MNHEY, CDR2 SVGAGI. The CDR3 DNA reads TGTGCCAGCAGGGAGGGGACAGGGGGAAACTATGGCTACACCTTC. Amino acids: CASREGTGGNYGYTF.

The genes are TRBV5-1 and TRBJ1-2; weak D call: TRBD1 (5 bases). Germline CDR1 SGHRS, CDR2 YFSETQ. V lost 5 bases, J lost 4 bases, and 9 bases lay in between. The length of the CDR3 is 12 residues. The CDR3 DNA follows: TGCGCCAGCAGTTACGACAGCTATGGCTACACCTTC. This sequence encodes CASSYDSYGYTF.

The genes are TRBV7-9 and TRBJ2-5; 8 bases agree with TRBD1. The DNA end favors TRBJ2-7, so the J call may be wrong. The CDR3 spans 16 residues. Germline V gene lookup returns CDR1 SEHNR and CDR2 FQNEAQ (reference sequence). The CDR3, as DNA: TGTGCCAGCAGCTTAGATCGGGGGCAGGGGGCTTCCGAGCAGTACTTC. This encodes CASSLDRGQGASEQYF.

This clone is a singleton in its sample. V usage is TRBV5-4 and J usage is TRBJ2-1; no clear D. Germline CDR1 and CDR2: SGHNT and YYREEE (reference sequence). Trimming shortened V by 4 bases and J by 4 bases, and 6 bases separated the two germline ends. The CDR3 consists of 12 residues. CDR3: CASSQQYNEQFF. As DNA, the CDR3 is TGTGCCAGCAGCCAACAGTACAATGAGCAGTTCTTC.

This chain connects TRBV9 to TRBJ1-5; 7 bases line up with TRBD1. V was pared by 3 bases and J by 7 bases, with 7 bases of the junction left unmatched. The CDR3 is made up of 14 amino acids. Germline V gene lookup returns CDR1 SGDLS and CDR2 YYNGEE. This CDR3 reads CASSAGQSGQPQHF. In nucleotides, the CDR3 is TGTGCCAGCAGCGCGGGACAGTCGGGGCAGCCCCAGCATTTT.

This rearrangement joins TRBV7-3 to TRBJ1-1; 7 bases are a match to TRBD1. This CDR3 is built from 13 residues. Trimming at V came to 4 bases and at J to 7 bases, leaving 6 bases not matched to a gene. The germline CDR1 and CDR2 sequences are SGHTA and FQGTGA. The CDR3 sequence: CASSSSRQGEAFF. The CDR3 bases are TGTGCCAGCAGCTCCAGTCGACAGGGTGAAGCTTTCTTT. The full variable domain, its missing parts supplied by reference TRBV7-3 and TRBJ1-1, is GAGVSQTPSNKVTEKGKYVELRCDPISGHTALYWYRQSLGQGPEFLIYFQGTGAADDSGLPNDRFFAVRPEGSVSTLKIQRTERGDSAVYLCASSSSRQGEAFFGQGTRLTVV.

The CDR3 region is CASSSGQPVGGGELFF. The CDR3 nucleotides are TGTGCCAGCAGTTCGGGACAACCAGTGGGCGGCGGGGAGCTGTTTTTT. The chain couples TRBV6-6 to TRBJ2-2; perhaps TRBD1 as D (6 bases). The CDR3 sequence is 16 residues long. Germline loops: CDR1 MNHNY, CDR2 SVGAGI (reference sequence). V was cut by 4 bases and J by 7 bases, with 19 bases left in between.

CDR3 in DNA: TGTGCCAGCAGCGTCGAAAGCGGGTCCCCGGGAGAGACCCAGTACTTC. Protein: CASSVESGSPGETQYF. V gene TRBV7-8 combines with J gene TRBJ2-5; D possibly corresponds to TRBD2 (6 bases). Germline CDR1 and CDR2: SGHVS and FQNEAQ. The CDR3 is 16 amino acids. V was cut by 5 bases and J by 4 bases, with 20 bases left in between.

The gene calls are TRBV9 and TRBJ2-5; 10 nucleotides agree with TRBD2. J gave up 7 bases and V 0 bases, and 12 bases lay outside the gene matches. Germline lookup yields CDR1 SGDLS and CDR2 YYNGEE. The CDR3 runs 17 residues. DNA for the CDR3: TGTGCCAGCAGCGTAGAACCTAGCGGGGGCCCACGTGGGACCCAGTACTTC. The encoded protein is CASSVEPSGGPRGTQYF.

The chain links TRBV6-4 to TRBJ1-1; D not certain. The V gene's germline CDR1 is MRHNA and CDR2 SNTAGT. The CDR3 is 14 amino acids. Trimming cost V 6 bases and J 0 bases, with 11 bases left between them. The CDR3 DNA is TGTGCCAGCAGGTCGACAAACATGAACACTGAAGCTTTCTTT. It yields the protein CASRSTNMNTEAFF.

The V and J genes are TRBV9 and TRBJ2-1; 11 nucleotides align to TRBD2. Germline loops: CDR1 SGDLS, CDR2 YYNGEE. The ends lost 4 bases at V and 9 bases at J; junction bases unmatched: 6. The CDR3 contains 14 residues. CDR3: CASSLAGGATEQFF. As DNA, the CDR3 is TGTGCCAGCAGCCTAGCGGGGGGCGCGACTGAGCAGTTCTTC.

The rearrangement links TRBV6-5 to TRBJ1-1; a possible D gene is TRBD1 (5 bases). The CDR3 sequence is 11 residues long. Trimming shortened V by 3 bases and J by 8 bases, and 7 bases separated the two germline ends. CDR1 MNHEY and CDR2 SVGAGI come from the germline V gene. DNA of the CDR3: TGTGCCAGCAGTTATCAGGGAGAAGCTTTCTTT. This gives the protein CASSYQGEAFF.

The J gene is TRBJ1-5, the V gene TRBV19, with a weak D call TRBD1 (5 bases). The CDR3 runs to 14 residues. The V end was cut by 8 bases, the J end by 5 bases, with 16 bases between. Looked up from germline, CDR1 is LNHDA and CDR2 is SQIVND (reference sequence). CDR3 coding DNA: TGTGCCAGTGGAACTGGGGGGGTGCATCAGCCCCAGCATTTT. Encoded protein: CASGTGGVHQPQHF.

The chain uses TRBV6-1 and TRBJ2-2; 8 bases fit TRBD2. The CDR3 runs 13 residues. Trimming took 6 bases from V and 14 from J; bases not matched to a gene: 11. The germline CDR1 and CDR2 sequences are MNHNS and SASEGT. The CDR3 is CASSASGRPDLFF. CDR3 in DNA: TGTGCCAGCAGCGCTAGCGGGCGACCGGACCTGTTTTTT.

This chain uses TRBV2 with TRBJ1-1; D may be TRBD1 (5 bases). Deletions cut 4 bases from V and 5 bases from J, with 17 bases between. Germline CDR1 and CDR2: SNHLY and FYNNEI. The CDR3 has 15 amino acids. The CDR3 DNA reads TGTGCCAGCAGTGCTCCAGGGTGGCTTGGGACTGAAGCTTTCTTT. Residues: CASSAPGWLGTEAFF.

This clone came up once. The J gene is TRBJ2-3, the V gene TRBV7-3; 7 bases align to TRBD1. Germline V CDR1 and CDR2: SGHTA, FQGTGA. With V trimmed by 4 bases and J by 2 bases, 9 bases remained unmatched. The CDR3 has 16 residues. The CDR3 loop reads CASSSPDRRSTDTQYF. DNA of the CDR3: TGTGCCAGCAGCTCCCCGGACAGGAGATCCACAGATACGCAGTATTTT. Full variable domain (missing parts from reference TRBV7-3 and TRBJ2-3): GAGVSQTPSNKVTEKGKYVELRCDPISGHTALYWYRQSLGQGPEFLIYFQGTGAADDSGLPNDRFFAVRPEGSVSTLKIQRTERGDSAVYLCASSSPDRRSTDTQYFGPGTRLTVL.

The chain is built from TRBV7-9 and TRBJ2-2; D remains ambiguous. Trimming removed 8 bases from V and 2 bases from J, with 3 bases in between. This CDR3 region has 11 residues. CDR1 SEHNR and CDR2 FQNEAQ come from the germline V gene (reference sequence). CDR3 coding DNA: TGTGCCAGCCTTAACACCGGGGAGCTGTTTTTT. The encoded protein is CASLNTGELFF.

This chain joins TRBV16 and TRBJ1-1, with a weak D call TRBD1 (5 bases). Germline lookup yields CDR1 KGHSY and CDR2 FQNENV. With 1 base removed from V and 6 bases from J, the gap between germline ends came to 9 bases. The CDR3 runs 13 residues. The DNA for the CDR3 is TGTGCCAGCAGCCAATGGGAACAGGCTGAAGCTTTCTTT. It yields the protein CASSQWEQAEAFF.

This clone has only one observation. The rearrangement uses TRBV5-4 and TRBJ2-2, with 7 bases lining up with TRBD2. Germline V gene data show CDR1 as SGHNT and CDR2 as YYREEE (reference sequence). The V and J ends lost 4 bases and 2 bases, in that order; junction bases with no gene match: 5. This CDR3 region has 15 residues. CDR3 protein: CASSTGLRNTGELFF. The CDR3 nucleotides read TGTGCCAGCAGCACGGGACTACGAAACACCGGGGAGCTGTTTTTT.

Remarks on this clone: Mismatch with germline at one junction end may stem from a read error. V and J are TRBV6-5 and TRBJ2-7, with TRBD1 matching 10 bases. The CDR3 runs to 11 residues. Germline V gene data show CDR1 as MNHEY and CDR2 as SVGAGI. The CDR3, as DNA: TGTGCCAGCAGTTCCGGGACAGGGGAGAACTTC. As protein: CASSSGTGENF.

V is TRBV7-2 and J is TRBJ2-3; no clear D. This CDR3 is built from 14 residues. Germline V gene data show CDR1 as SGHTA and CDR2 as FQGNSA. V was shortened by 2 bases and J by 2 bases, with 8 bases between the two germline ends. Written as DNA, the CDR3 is TGTGCCAGCAGCTTATCATCACTCACAGATACGCAGTATTTT. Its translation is CASSLSSLTDTQYF.

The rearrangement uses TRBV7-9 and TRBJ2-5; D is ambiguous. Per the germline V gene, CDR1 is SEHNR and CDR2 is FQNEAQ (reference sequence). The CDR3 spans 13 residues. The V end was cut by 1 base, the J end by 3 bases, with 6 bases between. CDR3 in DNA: TGTGCCAGCAGCTTAGGGCCGAAAGAGACCCAGTACTTC. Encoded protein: CASSLGPKETQYF.

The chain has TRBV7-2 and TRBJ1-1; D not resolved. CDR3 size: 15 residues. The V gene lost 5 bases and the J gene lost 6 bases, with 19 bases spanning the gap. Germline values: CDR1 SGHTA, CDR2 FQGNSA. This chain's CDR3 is CASSLFSPTRAEAFF. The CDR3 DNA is TGTGCCAGCAGCCTCTTTAGTCCTACCCGGGCTGAAGCTTTCTTT.

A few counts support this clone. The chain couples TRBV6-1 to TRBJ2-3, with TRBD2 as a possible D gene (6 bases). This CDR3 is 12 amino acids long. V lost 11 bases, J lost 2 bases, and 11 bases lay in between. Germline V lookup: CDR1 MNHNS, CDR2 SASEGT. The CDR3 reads CALWGVTDTQYF. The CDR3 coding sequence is TGTGCCCTGTGGGGGGTCACAGATACGCAGTATTTT.

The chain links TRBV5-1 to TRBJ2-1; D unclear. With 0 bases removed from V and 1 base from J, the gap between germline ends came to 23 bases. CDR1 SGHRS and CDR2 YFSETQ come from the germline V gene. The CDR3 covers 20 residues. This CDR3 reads CASSLEVGGSVPPSYNEQFF. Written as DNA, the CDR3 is TGCGCCAGCAGCTTGGAGGTTGGTGGCAGCGTACCCCCTTCCTACAATGAGCAGTTCTTC.

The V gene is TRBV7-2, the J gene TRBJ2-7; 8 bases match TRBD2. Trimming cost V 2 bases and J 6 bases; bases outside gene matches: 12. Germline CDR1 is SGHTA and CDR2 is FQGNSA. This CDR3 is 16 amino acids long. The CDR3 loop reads CASSLIAVAGTREQYF. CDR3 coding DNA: TGTGCCAGCAGCTTAATAGCGGTAGCGGGAACCCGCGAGCAGTACTTC.

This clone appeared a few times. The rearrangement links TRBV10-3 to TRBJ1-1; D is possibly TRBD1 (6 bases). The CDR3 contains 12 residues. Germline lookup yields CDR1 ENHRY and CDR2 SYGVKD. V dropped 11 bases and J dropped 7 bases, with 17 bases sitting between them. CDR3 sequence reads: CAVRGGQIEAFF. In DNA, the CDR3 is TGTGCCGTAAGGGGGGGGCAGATTGAAGCTTTCTTT.